The rows below give T cell receptor beta chains drawn from one sample of a study of T cell repertoires in cytomegalovirus infection. No antigens are known for them. Each CDR3 protein is one row after TCRdb ran MiXCR on the reads. The sample lists around 81,000 distinct CDR3 sequences, around 40% seen once, with just over 90% in the top ten. The material was CD8+ T cells from cultured PBMCs, obtained from culture after CMV antigen stimulation. The receptors derive from a human donor in good health (CMV status not recorded). Some clones in this sample may be carry-over from other donors' samples. Both conserved end residues are part of each CDR3. A D gene is named only where the DNA matches it firmly. Some rows mark clone size as missing; the rest say once, few, many or name a class of expanded clone.

d_gene	abundance	j_gene	v_gene	CDR3aa	CDR3nt
.	.	TRBJ2-1	TRBV7-6	CASSSTAYNEQFF	TGTGCCAGCAGCTCGACCGCCTACAATGAGCAGTTCTTC
TRBD1	.	TRBJ1-2	TRBV7-2	CASSQSPRRTGGADGYTF	TGTGCCAGCAGCCAATCACCCAGGCGGACAGGGGGCGCGGATGGCTACACCTTC
.	few	TRBJ2-1	TRBV20-1	CSARDMRKRDEQFF	TGCAGTGCTAGAGATATGAGGAAAAGGGATGAGCAGTTCTTC
.	few	TRBJ2-4	TRBV18	CASSDDSSWGLAKNIQYF	TGTGCCAGCTCGGACGACAGCTCATGGGGTCTAGCCAAAAACATTCAGTACTTC
TRBD1	.	TRBJ2-1	TRBV7-9	CASSSGTGGHEQFF	TGTGCCAGCAGCTCCGGGACAGGGGGCCATGAGCAGTTCTTC
.	.	TRBJ2-1	TRBV7-9	CASSPDRGGYNEQFF	TGTGCCAGCAGCCCAGACAGGGGAGGGTACAATGAGCAGTTCTTC
.	.	TRBJ1-6	TRBV2	CASSDGDPGSYNSPLHF	TGTGCCAGCAGTGATGGTGACCCCGGCTCCTATAATTCACCCCTCCACTTT
.	.	TRBJ2-5	TRBV15	CATSRTGGETPYF	TGTGCCACCAGCAGAACAGGCGGGGAGACCCCGTACTTC
TRBD1	.	TRBJ2-7	TRBV7-8	CASSSGQGASEQYF	TGTGCCAGCAGCTCAGGACAGGGGGCTAGCGAGCAGTACTTC
TRBD1	.	TRBJ1-4	TRBV27	CASSFRGRTNEKLFF	TGTGCCAGCAGTTTCAGGGGGCGGACTAATGAAAAACTGTTTTTT
TRBD1	.	TRBJ2-1	TRBV4-1	CASSQGRNIGQGDNEQFF	TGCGCCAGCAGCCAAGGCCGGAATATCGGACAGGGGGACAATGAGCAGTTCTTC
.	few	TRBJ2-1	TRBV6-1	CAVNEQFF	TGTGCCGTCAATGAGCAGTTCTTC
TRBD1	few	TRBJ1-2	TRBV19	CASKTGGNGYTF	TGTGCCAGTAAAACAGGGGGAAACGGCTACACCTTC
.	.	TRBJ2-5	TRBV6-2/TRBV6-3	CASSPARGGTQETQYF	TGTGCCAGCAGTCCAGCTAGGGGAGGAACCCAAGAGACCCAGTACTTC
TRBD1	.	TRBJ1-5	TRBV27	CASSTGTGSQPQHF	TGTGCCAGCAGTACCGGGACAGGGAGTCAGCCCCAGCATTTT
TRBD2	.	TRBJ2-2	TRBV4-1	CASSQSGKLRGGTNTGELFF	TGCGCCAGCAGCCAAAGCGGCAAATTACGCGGGGGGACCAACACCGGGGAGCTGTTTTTT
TRBD1	.	TRBJ2-7	TRBV12-3/TRBV12-4	CASSLKGDRAYEQYF	TGTGCCAGCAGTTTAAAAGGGGACAGGGCCTACGAGCAGTACTTC
.	.	TRBJ2-1	TRBV28	CASRRTTGNEQFF	TGTGCCAGCAGACGAACGACGGGCAATGAGCAGTTCTTC
.	few	TRBJ1-2	TRBV7-6	CASSNQGLYGYTF	TGTGCCAGCAGCAATCAGGGGCTCTATGGCTACACCTTC
.	.	TRBJ2-2	TRBV7-9	CAISLEVRLQNTGELFF	TGTGCCATCTCCCTGGAAGTTAGGTTACAGAACACCGGGGAGCTGTTTTTT
TRBD1	.	TRBJ1-5	TRBV15	CATSGAGQGYQPQHF	TGTGCCACCAGCGGCGCAGGACAGGGTTATCAGCCCCAGCATTTT
.	.	TRBJ2-7	TRBV27	CASSFGIAAYEQYF	TGTGCCAGCAGTTTTGGTATCGCCGCCTACGAGCAGTACTTC
.	.	TRBJ1-6	TRBV20-1	CSGTGPNYNSPLHF	TGCAGTGGGACGGGACCGAACTATAATTCACCCCTCCACTTT
TRBD1	.	TRBJ2-1	TRBV5-6	CAISQGASHEQFF	TGTGCCATATCCCAGGGGGCGTCCCATGAGCAGTTCTTC
.	.	TRBJ2-7	TRBV5-1	CASSLWQASEQYF	TGCGCCAGCAGCTTGTGGCAGGCGTCCGAGCAGTACTTC
.	.	TRBJ1-1	TRBV7-2	CASSLWAEMNTEAFF	TGTGCCAGCAGCTTATGGGCAGAGATGAACACTGAAGCTTTCTTT
.	few	TRBJ1-1	TRBV27	CASSPRTPTHNTEAFF	TGTGCCAGCAGTCCTCGGACGCCTACCCATAACACTGAAGCTTTCTTT
.	once	TRBJ2-5	TRBV7-9	CASSLNRAETQYF	TGTGCCAGCAGCTTAAACAGGGCGGAGACCCAGTACTTC
TRBD1	.	TRBJ2-7	TRBV6-1	CASSTDRGFPYEQYF	TGTGCCAGCAGCACGGACAGGGGTTTCCCCTACGAGCAGTACTTC
.	.	TRBJ2-1	TRBV27	CASSPSVYNEQFF	TGTGCCAGCAGTCCCTCAGTCTACAATGAGCAGTTCTTC
.	many	TRBJ2-1	TRBV11-2	CASSPDLNEQFF	TGTGCCAGCAGCCCGGACTTGAATGAGCAGTTCTTC
.	.	TRBJ1-2	TRBV27	CASSLLPGPDNYGYTF	TGTGCCAGCAGTTTATTGCCGGGACCAGACAACTATGGCTACACCTTC
.	.	TRBJ2-7	TRBV7-3	CASSPGIQTRTYEQYF	TGTGCCAGCAGCCCCGGAATTCAAACAAGGACCTACGAGCAGTACTTC
.	few	TRBJ2-1	TRBV6-5	CASSYSLQGGWHEQFF	TGTGCCAGCAGTTACTCGCTTCAGGGTGGGTGGCATGAGCAGTTCTTC
TRBD2	.	TRBJ2-5	TRBV20-1	CSARDSLAGEETQYF	TGCAGTGCTAGAGATTCACTAGCGGGGGAAGAGACCCAGTACTTC
.	.	TRBJ2-3	TRBV7-2	CASSLGVAQTTDTQYF	TGTGCCAGCAGCTTAGGCGTAGCGCAGACCACAGATACGCAGTATTTT
.	few	TRBJ2-2	TRBV28	CASSPRGATILFTGELFF	TGTGCCAGCAGTCCTCGTGGAGCAACCATCCTGTTCACCGGGGAGCTGTTTTTT
.	.	TRBJ2-1	TRBV7-6	CASSPPKRNEQFF	TGTGCCAGCAGCCCACCTAAACGGAATGAGCAGTTCTTC
.	.	TRBJ2-5	TRBV7-2	CASSLELGGTKGETQYF	TGTGCCAGCAGCTTAGAGCTCGGTGGAACTAAGGGTGAGACCCAGTACTTC
TRBD1	.	TRBJ1-1	TRBV6-5	CASSWGQGGTEAFF	TGTGCCAGCAGTTGGGGACAGGGGGGTACTGAAGCTTTCTTT
TRBD2	.	TRBJ2-1	TRBV27	CASSLTPGTTELSRPNNEQFF	TGTGCCAGCAGTCTAACCCCCGGGACTACAGAATTATCACGACCTAACAATGAGCAGTTCTTC
.	.	TRBJ2-7	TRBV12-3/TRBV12-4	CASSTLLGSFLYEQYF	TGTGCCAGCAGTACGCTACTCGGATCTTTCTTATACGAGCAGTACTTC
.	few	TRBJ1-5	TRBV19	CASSPVGGSNQPQHF	TGTGCCAGTAGTCCCGTAGGAGGGAGCAATCAGCCCCAGCATTTT
TRBD1	few	TRBJ2-6	TRBV6-2/TRBV6-3	CASSSPNRGPEGGANVLTF	TGTGCCAGCAGTTCCCCCAACAGGGGGCCGGAGGGTGGAGCCAACGTCCTGACTTTC
.	.	TRBJ2-7	TRBV27	CASSLSAGSYEQYF	TGTGCCAGCAGTTTATCGGCGGGCTCCTACGAGCAGTACTTC
TRBD2	.	TRBJ2-7	TRBV6-1	CASRTHSSGGFYEQYF	TGTGCCAGCAGGACACATTCTAGCGGGGGATTCTACGAGCAGTACTTC
.	.	TRBJ1-1	TRBV9	CASRAPGTEAFF	TGTGCCAGCAGGGCACCTGGGACTGAAGCTTTCTTT
TRBD2	.	TRBJ2-3	TRBV6-8	CASRLAASDTQYF	TGTGCCAGCAGACTAGCGGCTTCAGATACGCAGTATTTT
.	.	TRBJ2-3	TRBV5-4	CASSWGQGSDTQYF	TGTGCCAGCAGCTGGGGGCAGGGATCAGATACGCAGTATTTT
.	.	TRBJ2-7	TRBV6-2/TRBV6-3	CASSYGRAQGRNYEQYF	TGTGCCAGCAGTTATGGGCGGGCACAGGGAAGGAATTACGAGCAGTACTTC
.	.	TRBJ2-7	TRBV6-8	CASSYKIGGSSSYEQYF	TGTGCCAGCAGTTACAAAATAGGAGGGTCAAGCTCCTACGAGCAGTACTTC
.	.	TRBJ2-3	TRBV7-6	CASSLDTDTQYF	TGTGCCAGCAGCTTGGACACAGATACGCAGTATTTT
.	few	TRBJ2-7	TRBV7-3	CASSLTTGDEQYF	TGTGCCAGCAGCTTAACGACGGGGGACGAGCAGTACTTC